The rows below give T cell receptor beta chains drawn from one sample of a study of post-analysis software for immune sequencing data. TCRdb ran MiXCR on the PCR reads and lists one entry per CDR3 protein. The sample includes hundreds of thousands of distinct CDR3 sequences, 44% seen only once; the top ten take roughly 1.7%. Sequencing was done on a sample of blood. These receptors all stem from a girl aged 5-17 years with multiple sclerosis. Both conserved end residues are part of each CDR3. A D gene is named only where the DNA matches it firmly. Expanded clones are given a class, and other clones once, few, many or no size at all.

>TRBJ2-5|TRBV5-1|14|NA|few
CASSPQGTQETQYF
TGCGCCAGCAGCCCTCAGGGGACCCAAGAGACCCAGTACTTC
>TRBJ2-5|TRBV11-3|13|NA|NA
CASKDGAGETQYF
TGTGCCAGCAAGGACGGGGCTGGGGAGACCCAGTACTTC
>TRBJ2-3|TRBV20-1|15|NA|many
CSARDRGFGTDTQYF
TGCAGTGCTAGAGATCGCGGGTTCGGCACAGATACGCAGTATTTT
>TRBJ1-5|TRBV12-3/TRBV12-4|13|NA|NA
CTSAGTDNQPQHF
TGTACCAGCGCCGGGACGGATAATCAGCCCCAGCATTTT
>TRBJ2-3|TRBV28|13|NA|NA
CASSTTIGDTQYF
TGTGCCAGCAGTACTACCATTGGGGATACGCAGTATTTT
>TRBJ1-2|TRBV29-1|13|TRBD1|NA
CSVRRTGDWGYTF
TGCAGCGTCCGGCGGACAGGGGACTGGGGCTACACCTTC
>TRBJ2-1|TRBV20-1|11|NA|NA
CSLWLGDEQFF
TGCAGCCTTTGGCTAGGCGATGAGCAGTTCTTC
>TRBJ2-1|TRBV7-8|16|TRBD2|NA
CASSLVPGGSGNEQFF
TGTGCCAGCAGCTTAGTCCCGGGAGGGTCTGGGAATGAGCAGTTCTTC
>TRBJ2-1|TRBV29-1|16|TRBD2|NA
CSVEDVTTSGIREQFF
TGCAGCGTTGAAGATGTTACCACTAGCGGGATCCGTGAGCAGTTCTTC
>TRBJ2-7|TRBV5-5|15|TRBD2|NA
CASSLVLAGDTIQYF
TGTGCCAGCAGCTTGGTCCTAGCGGGGGACACGATTCAGTACTTC
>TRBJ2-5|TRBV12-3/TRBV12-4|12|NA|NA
CASGLQGWEQYF
TGTGCCAGCGGACTACAGGGGTGGGAGCAGTACTTC
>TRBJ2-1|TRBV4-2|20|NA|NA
CASSQMGPLEQEYGYNEQFF
TGTGCCAGCAGCCAAATGGGCCCTCTGGAACAGGAGTATGGGTACAATGAGCAGTTCTTC
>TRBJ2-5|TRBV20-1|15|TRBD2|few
CSASSSGGGGETQYF
TGCAGTGCTAGTTCTAGCGGGGGGGGAGGGGAGACCCAGTACTTC
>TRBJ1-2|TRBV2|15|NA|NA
CASSRLQGKDYGYTF
TGTGCCAGCAGTCGTCTCCAGGGGAAGGACTATGGCTACACCTTC
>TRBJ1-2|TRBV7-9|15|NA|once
CASSLIRGRYRGYTF
TGTGCCAGCAGCTTAATTAGGGGACGCTACCGTGGCTACACCTTC
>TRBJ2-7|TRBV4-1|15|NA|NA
CASSPQQGSSYEQYF
TGCGCCAGCAGCCCCCAACAGGGCAGCTCCTACGAGCAGTACTTC
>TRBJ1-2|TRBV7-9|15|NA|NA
CASSSSDRTRRGYTF
TGTGCCAGCAGCTCGTCTGACAGGACGCGGCGCGGCTACACCTTC
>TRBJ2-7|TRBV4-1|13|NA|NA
CASSRPGTYEQYF
TGCGCCAGCAGTCGACCTGGAACCTACGAGCAGTACTTC
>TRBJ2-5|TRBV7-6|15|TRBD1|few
CASSPIRGHGETQYF
TGTGCCAGCAGCCCCATTAGGGGGCATGGGGAGACCCAGTACTTC
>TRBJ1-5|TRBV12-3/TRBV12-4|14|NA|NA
CASSLSQANQPQHF
TGTGCCAGCAGTTTAAGCCAGGCCAATCAGCCCCAGCATTTT
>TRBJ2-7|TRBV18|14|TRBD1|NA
CASSLDRVSYEQYF
TGTGCCAGCTCCTTGGACAGGGTATCCTACGAGCAGTACTTC
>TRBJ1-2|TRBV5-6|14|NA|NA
CASSLPTGDYGYTF
TGTGCCAGCAGCTTACCGACAGGAGACTATGGCTACACCTTC
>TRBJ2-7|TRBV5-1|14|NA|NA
CASSSRGGGNEQYF
TGCGCCAGCAGCTCCAGGGGGGGAGGAAACGAGCAGTACTTC
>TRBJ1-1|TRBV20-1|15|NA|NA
CSARRTGTMNTEAFF
TGCAGTGCTAGAAGAACCGGGACAATGAACACTGAAGCTTTCTTT
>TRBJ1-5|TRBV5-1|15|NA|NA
CASSLDPGGQQPQHF
TGCGCCAGCAGTCTAGATCCTGGGGGTCAACAGCCCCAGCATTTT
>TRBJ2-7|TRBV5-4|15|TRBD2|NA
CASSFSGGARREQYF
TGTGCCAGCAGCTTTTCGGGGGGGGCGCGGAGGGAGCAGTACTTC
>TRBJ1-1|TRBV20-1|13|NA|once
CSAADSLNTEAFF
TGCAGTGCTGCTGACAGTCTGAACACTGAAGCTTTCTTT
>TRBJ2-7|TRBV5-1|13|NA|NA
CASSLYEFYEQYF
TGCGCCAGCAGCTTGTACGAGTTCTACGAGCAGTACTTC
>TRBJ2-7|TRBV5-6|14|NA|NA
CASSLRRGLYEQYF
TGTGCCAGCAGCTTGCGAAGGGGTCTCTACGAGCAGTACTTC
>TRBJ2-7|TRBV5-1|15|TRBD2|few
CASSVGLAGIYEQYF
TGCGCCAGCAGCGTTGGACTAGCGGGAATCTACGAGCAGTACTTC
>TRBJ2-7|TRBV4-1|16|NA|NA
CASSQVAGTPSYEQYF
TGCGCCAGCAGCCAAGTCGCCGGGACACCTTCCTACGAGCAGTACTTC
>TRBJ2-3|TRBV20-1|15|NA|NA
CSAPYPHRVADTQYF
TGCAGTGCTCCTTACCCCCACAGGGTTGCAGATACGCAGTATTTT
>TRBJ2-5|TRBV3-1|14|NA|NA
CASSQGWSEETQYF
TGTGCCAGCAGCCAAGGATGGTCTGAAGAGACCCAGTACTTC
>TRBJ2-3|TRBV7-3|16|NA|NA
CASSSLGQTSTDTQYF
TGTGCCAGCAGCTCTTTGGGGCAGACTAGCACAGATACGCAGTATTTT
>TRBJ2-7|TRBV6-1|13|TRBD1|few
CASRTGGVYEQYF
TGTGCCAGCCGGACAGGGGGCGTCTACGAGCAGTACTTC
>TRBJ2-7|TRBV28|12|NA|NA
CASSLKIDEQYF
TGTGCCAGCAGTTTAAAAATCGACGAGCAGTACTTC
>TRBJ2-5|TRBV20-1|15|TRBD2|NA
CSARVAGGPEETQYF
TGCAGCGCTAGAGTAGCGGGAGGGCCGGAAGAGACCCAGTACTTC
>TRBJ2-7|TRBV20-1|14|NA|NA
CSARELYRDAEQYF
TGCAGTGCTAGAGAACTTTACAGGGACGCCGAGCAGTACTTC
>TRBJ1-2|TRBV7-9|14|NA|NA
CASSLEGAWGGYTF
TGTGCCAGCAGCTTAGAGGGCGCGTGGGGAGGCTACACCTTC
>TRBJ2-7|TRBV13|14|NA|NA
CASSFEGLTDEQYF
TGTGCCAGCAGCTTTGAGGGCCTAACGGACGAGCAGTACTTC
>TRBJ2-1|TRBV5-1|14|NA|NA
CASSLKPGAETQFF
TGCGCCAGCAGCTTGAAGCCGGGAGCAGAGACCCAGTTCTTC
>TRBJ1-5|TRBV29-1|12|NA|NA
CSVQGGNQPQHF
TGCAGCGTTCAAGGGGGCAATCAGCCCCAGCATTTT
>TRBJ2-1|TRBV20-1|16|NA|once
CSARAGQGRSYNEQFF
TGCAGTGCTAGAGCGGGGCAGGGGAGATCCTACAATGAGCAGTTCTTC
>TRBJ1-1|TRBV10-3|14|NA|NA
CAISERGASTEAFF
TGTGCCATCAGTGAGCGGGGGGCGAGCACTGAAGCTTTCTTT
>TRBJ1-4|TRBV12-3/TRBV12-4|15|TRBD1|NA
CASRRTGTSNEKLFF
TGTGCCAGCAGGCGGACAGGGACATCTAATGAAAAACTGTTTTTT
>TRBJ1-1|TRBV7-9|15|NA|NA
CASSTMTPSHTEAFF
TGTGCCAGCAGCACAATGACCCCCAGTCACACTGAAGCTTTCTTT
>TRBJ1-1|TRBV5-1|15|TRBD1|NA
CASSLGQKLNTEAFF
TGCGCCAGCAGTCTGGGACAGAAATTGAACACTGAAGCTTTCTTT
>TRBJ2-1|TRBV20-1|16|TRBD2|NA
CSAGDSGRAKYNEQFF
TGCAGTGCTGGGGATAGCGGGAGGGCTAAATACAATGAGCAGTTCTTC
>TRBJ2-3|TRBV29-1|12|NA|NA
CSGKGRADTQYF
TGCAGCGGGAAGGGTAGGGCAGATACGCAGTATTTT
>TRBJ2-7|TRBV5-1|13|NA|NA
CASSLDIEYEQYF
TGCGCCAGCAGCTTGGACATAGAGTACGAGCAGTACTTC
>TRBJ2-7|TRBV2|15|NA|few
CASSEGRVTSYEQYF
TGTGCCAGCAGTGAAGGCCGGGTCACCTCCTACGAGCAGTACTTC
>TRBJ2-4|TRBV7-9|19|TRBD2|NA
CASSPGLADPGLAKNIQYF
TGTGCCAGCAGTCCGGGACTAGCGGATCCCGGCCTAGCCAAAAACATTCAGTACTTC
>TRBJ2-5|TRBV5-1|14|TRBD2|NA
CASSLGSSGETQYF
TGCGCCAGCAGCTTGGGGTCTAGCGGAGAGACCCAGTACTTC
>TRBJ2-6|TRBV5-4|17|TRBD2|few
CASSSSSGSGGANVLTF
TGTGCCAGCAGCTCATCGAGCGGGAGCGGTGGGGCCAACGTCCTGACTTTC